This T cell receptor beta chain originates from a study of beta chain features in type 1 diabetes. Study-wide results and caveats: Because the template was cDNA, high-expressing cells might be over-represented. For Type 1 diabetes patients, all four CD4+ subsets carried TCRB CDR3s that were moderately but significantly shorter. Type 1 diabetes patients had VDJ junctions that carried fewer insertions and more deletions. A possible short-template PCR bias applies equally to patients and controls.

A remark on this clone: Its antigen is currently unknown.

Sequenced material consisted of expressed TCRB transcripts (all of the isolated RNA was reverse transcribed). Sequencing was performed with immunoSEQ multiplex PCR; in TCRdb, only in-frame clones are kept and a portion is missing. Seen here are approximately 27,000 clones, almost 50% observed once, and the top ten hold 0.3% to 0.35%. V was pared by 5 bases and J by 7 bases, with 6 bases of the junction left unmatched. CDR3 size: 14 residues. CDR1 and CDR2 from the germline V gene are MGHDK and SYGVNS. The chain joins TRBV25-1 to TRBJ1-2, with TRBD1 matching 11 bases. The sample consisted of stem cell memory CD4+ T cells from blood. This receptor was identified in a man aged 30 to 45 with type 1 diabetes. CDR3 nucleotide sequence: TGTGCCAGCAGTTCACCCGGGACAGGGGGTGGCTACACCTTC. This codes for CASSSPGTGGGYTF.